This T cell receptor (beta chain) was retrieved from a study of T cell responses to AZD1222 COVID-19 vaccine. This table comes from immunoSEQ multiplex PCR, and its TCRdb copy is limited to in-frame clones, with some not included. The sample holds some 130,000 clones, over 85% seen once. To note about this clone: Its antigen is not known.

Losses at the gene ends were 1 base for V and 2 bases for J; bases not matched to a gene: 3. Germline V gene sequence: CDR1 SGHAT, CDR2 FQNNGV. The CDR3 consists of 15 residues. General study findings and limits: All repertoire sampling was performed exclusively after the peak T cell response.

The sequences come from peripheral blood, collected on day 0 of AZD1222 vaccination. The V gene is TRBV11-2, the J gene TRBJ1-2; 8 bases are shared with TRBD1. The sequence was collected from an adult in good health. The CDR3 bases are TGTGCCAGCAGCTTAGGGACAGGGCTAAACTATGGCTACACCTTC. This translates into CASSLGTGLNYGYTF.